A selection of T cell receptor beta chains follows, all from one sample in a study of blood T cell repertoires in COVID-19. Generated by immunoSEQ multiplex PCR, the TCRdb table keeps only in-frame clones and is missing some. The sample records approximately 100,000 clones, about three quarters being singletons. Input material: peripheral blood. Receptors originate from a man aged 80 or over with acute or convalescent COVID-19. Both conserved end residues are part of each CDR3. A D gene is named only where the DNA matches it firmly. Rows may omit the clone size; those that give it use once, few, many or a size class.

NA | TRBJ1-5 | TRBV6-5 | TRBD1 | CASSYGQGANQPQHF | TGTGCCAGCAGTTACGGTCAGGGGGCAAATCAGCCCCAGCATTTT
NA | TRBJ2-7 | TRBV18 | TRBD1 | CASSLGQGGREQYF | TGTGCCAGCTCACTGGGACAGGGGGGAAGAGAGCAGTACTTC
NA | TRBJ2-1 | TRBV7-8 | NA | CASSPGDFEVF | TGTGCCAGCAGCCCGGGGGACTTTGAAGTCTTC
NA | TRBJ1-1 | TRBV19 | TRBD1 | CASIATGTTEAFF | TGTGCCAGTATTGCGACAGGGACGACTGAAGCTTTCTTT
few | TRBJ1-4 | TRBV7-9 | NA | CASSFGPIEKLFF | TGTGCCAGCAGCTTTGGGCCTATTGAAAAACTGTTTTTT
NA | TRBJ2-3 | TRBV7-3 | NA | CASSPRGGGTDTQYF | TGTGCCAGCAGCCCTAGGGGTGGGGGCACAGATACGCAGTATTTT
few | TRBJ2-7 | TRBV2 | TRBD2 | CASRQGGYEQYF | TGTGCCAGCCGCCAGGGAGGGTACGAGCAGTACTTC
NA | TRBJ1-2 | TRBV20-1 | NA | CSAEDFGGYTF | TGCAGTGCGGAAGATTTCGGGGGCTACACCTTC
NA | TRBJ2-5 | TRBV19 | NA | CASSMPRQTQYF | TGTGCCAGTAGTATGCCCAGGCAGACCCAGTACTTC
few | TRBJ1-1 | TRBV5-1 | NA | CASRLNTEAFF | TGCGCCAGCCGTTTAAACACTGAAGCTTTCTTT
NA | TRBJ1-2 | TRBV9 | NA | CASSAVGGFENYGYTF | TGTGCCAGCAGCGCGGTCGGGGGGTTCGAGAACTATGGCTACACCTTC
NA | TRBJ2-7 | TRBV11-2 | TRBD1 | CASSRTTGRHEQYF | TGTGCCAGCAGCAGAACGACAGGGCGTCACGAGCAGTACTTC
NA | TRBJ1-5 | TRBV6-1 | NA | CASSDNSRSNQPQHF | TGTGCCAGCAGTGATAACAGTAGGAGCAATCAGCCCCAGCATTTT
few | TRBJ2-3 | TRBV29-1 | TRBD2 | CSADSGLARTDTQYF | TGCAGCGCGGATTCAGGACTAGCGCGCACAGATACGCAGTATTTT
few | TRBJ2-1 | TRBV28 | TRBD2 | CASSSDLLAGYYNEQFF | TGTGCCAGCAGTTCTGACCTCCTAGCGGGATACTACAATGAGCAGTTCTTC
few | TRBJ2-1 | TRBV11-2 | TRBD2 | CASSLGAGGSYNEQFF | TGTGCCAGCAGCTTAGGGGCGGGAGGGTCGTACAATGAGCAGTTCTTC
many | TRBJ2-1 | TRBV7-8 | NA | CASSSTGLRVF | TGTGCCAGCAGCTCAACGGGACTCCGCGTCTTC
NA | TRBJ1-4 | TRBV5-5 | NA | CASSPTGMGEKLFF | TGTGCCAGCAGCCCTACAGGGATGGGGGAAAAACTGTTTTTT
once | TRBJ1-1 | TRBV9 | NA | CASTPEAAMNTEAFF | TGTGCCAGCACCCCGGAGGCGGCCATGAACACTGAAGCTTTCTTT
NA | TRBJ2-5 | TRBV7-9 | TRBD1 | CASSRTGTETQYF | TGTGCCAGCAGCCGGACAGGGACAGAGACCCAGTACTTC
NA | TRBJ2-7 | TRBV6-2/TRBV6-3 | NA | CASSQPTRLQYEQYF | TGTGCCAGCAGTCAACCGACCCGACTGCAGTACGAGCAGTACTTC
few | TRBJ1-5 | TRBV19 | TRBD1 | CASRPGGQGSQPQHF | TGTGCCAGTAGACCCGGAGGACAGGGATCTCAGCCCCAGCATTTT
NA | TRBJ2-1 | TRBV4-3 | NA | CASSQDHNYGQFF | TGCGCCAGCAGCCAAGATCATAACTATGGGCAGTTCTTC
NA | TRBJ2-1 | TRBV3-1/TRBV3-2 | NA | CASSQDWEGDEQFF | TGTGCCAGCAGCCAAGATTGGGAGGGGGATGAGCAGTTCTTC
NA | TRBJ2-7 | TRBV6-5 | TRBD2 | CASSYSWTSGIYEQYF | TGTGCCAGCAGTTACAGCTGGACTAGCGGGATCTACGAGCAGTACTTC
NA | TRBJ2-1 | TRBV25-1 | TRBD2 | CASSDLAGIYEQFF | TGTGCCAGCAGTGATCTAGCGGGAATCTATGAGCAGTTCTTC
many | TRBJ2-6 | TRBV4-3 | NA | CASSPSSGGANVLTF | TGCGCCAGCAGCCCCTCCAGCGGGGGGGCCAACGTCCTGACTTTC
NA | TRBJ2-7 | TRBV18 | TRBD2 | CASSRDYPYEQYF | TGTGCCAGCTCAAGGGACTATCCCTACGAGCAGTACTTC
NA | TRBJ2-5 | TRBV5-8 | NA | CASSLSSGGQETQYF | TGTGCCAGCAGCTTGTCGTCAGGGGGGCAAGAGACCCAGTACTTC
NA | TRBJ2-3 | TRBV7-2 | TRBD2 | CASSLEGLAGADTQYF | TGTGCCAGCAGCTTAGAAGGACTAGCGGGGGCAGATACGCAGTATTTT
NA | TRBJ2-1 | TRBV7-6 | TRBD2 | CASSLARDYPNEQFF | TGTGCCAGCAGCTTAGCGCGGGACTACCCCAATGAGCAGTTCTTC
NA | TRBJ2-3 | TRBV5-1 | NA | CASSTGLSGSTDTQYF | TGCGCCAGCAGCACGGGCCTTAGCGGATCCACAGATACGCAGTATTTT
NA | TRBJ2-3 | TRBV5-1 | TRBD2 | CASSATGRGTDTQYF | TGCGCCAGCAGCGCCACGGGGAGGGGCACAGATACGCAGTATTTT
once | TRBJ2-1 | TRBV27 | TRBD2 | CASSLSSPLAGGNNEQFF | TGTGCCAGCAGTTTATCCTCCCCTCTAGCGGGAGGGAACAATGAGCAGTTCTTC
NA | TRBJ2-3 | TRBV10-3 | TRBD2 | CAISGLAGDSTDTQYF | TGTGCCATCAGTGGGCTAGCGGGAGATTCCACAGATACGCAGTATTTT
NA | TRBJ2-7 | TRBV5-5 | TRBD1 | CASSLGTGAIEQYF | TGTGCCAGCAGCTTGGGGACAGGGGCTATCGAGCAGTACTTC
NA | TRBJ2-5 | TRBV18 | TRBD2 | CASSPGTSGQETQYF | TGTGCCAGCTCACCCGGGACTAGCGGACAAGAGACCCAGTACTTC
NA | TRBJ2-7 | TRBV29-1 | TRBD2 | CSVGLSSGLYEQYF | TGCAGCGTTGGATTGTCTAGCGGACTCTACGAGCAGTACTTC
once | TRBJ1-1 | TRBV2 | NA | CASNRGRARTEAFF | TGTGCCAGCAATAGGGGCAGGGCTAGGACTGAAGCTTTCTTT
NA | TRBJ2-7 | TRBV7-2 | TRBD1 | CASSLAFSGQGRHEQYF | TGTGCCAGCAGCTTAGCGTTCAGCGGACAGGGACGCCACGAGCAGTACTTC
few | TRBJ2-1 | TRBV7-8 | NA | CASSLTYGGGSYNEQFF | TGTGCCAGCAGCTTGACTTATGGGGGAGGCTCCTACAATGAGCAGTTCTTC
NA | TRBJ2-5 | TRBV7-2 | TRBD1 | CASSSGTVETQYF | TGTGCCAGCAGCTCCGGGACAGTAGAGACCCAGTACTTC